The sequence of this T cell receptor beta chain was determined in a study of T cell changes during pregnancy in multiple sclerosis. Here immunoSEQ multiplex PCR was the method, and the copy in TCRdb shows in-frame clones only, minus some. The sample shows around 86,000 clones, over 85% of them seen only once. This sample comprised peripheral blood, obtained in the first trimester of pregnancy. The source is a female donor with multiple sclerosis, enrolled in a pregnancy study.

This CDR3 is CASSISNRGNTEAFF. The CDR3 DNA reads TGTGCCAGTAGTATAAGTAACAGGGGTAACACTGAAGCTTTCTTT. This chain uses TRBV19 with TRBJ1-1; 7 bases map to TRBD1. The CDR3 is made up of 15 amino acids. V trimming: 2 bases; J trimming: 2 bases; junction bases outside the gene matches: 5. Germline V CDR1 and CDR2: LNHDA, SQIVND (reference sequence).